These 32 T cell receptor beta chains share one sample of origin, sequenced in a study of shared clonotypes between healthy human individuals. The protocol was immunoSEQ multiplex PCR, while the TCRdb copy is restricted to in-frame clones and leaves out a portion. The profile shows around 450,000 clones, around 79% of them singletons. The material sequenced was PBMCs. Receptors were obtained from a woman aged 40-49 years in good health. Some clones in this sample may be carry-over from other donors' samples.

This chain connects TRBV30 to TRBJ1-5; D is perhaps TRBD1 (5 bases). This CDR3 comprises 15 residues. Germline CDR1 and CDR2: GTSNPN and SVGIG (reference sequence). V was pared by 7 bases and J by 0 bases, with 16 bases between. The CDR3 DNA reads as TGTGCCTTCCCCGCGGGGGAAAATAGCAATCAGCCCCAGCATTTT. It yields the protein CAFPAGENSNQPQHF.

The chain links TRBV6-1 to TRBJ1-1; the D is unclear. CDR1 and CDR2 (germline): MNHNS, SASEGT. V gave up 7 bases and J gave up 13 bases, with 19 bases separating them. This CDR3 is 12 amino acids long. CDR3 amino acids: CASMNSGWVGFF. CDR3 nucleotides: TGTGCCAGCATGAACAGTGGTTGGGTCGGTTTCTTT.

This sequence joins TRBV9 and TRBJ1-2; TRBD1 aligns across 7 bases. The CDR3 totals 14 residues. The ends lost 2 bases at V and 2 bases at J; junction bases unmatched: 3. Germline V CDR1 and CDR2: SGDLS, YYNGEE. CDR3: CASSVRDSNYGYTF. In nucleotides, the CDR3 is TGTGCCAGCAGCGTCCGGGACAGCAACTATGGCTACACCTTC.

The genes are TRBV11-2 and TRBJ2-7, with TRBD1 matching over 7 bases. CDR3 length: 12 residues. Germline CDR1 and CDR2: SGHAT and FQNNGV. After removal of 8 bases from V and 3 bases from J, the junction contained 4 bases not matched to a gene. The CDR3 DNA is TGTGCCAGCCGACAGGGCCACTACGAGCAGTACTTC. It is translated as CASRQGHYEQYF.

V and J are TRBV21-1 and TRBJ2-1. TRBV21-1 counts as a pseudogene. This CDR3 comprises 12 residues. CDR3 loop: CASSKNDNEQFF. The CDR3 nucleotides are TGTGCCAGCAGCAAAAATGACAATGAGCAGTTCTTC.

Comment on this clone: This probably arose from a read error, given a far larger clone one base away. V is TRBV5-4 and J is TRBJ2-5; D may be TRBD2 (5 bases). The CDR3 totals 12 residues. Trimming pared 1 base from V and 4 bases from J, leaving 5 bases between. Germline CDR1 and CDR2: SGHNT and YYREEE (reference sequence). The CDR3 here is CASSLSGETQYF. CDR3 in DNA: TGTGCCAGCAGCTTGAGCGGAGAGACCCAGTACTTC.

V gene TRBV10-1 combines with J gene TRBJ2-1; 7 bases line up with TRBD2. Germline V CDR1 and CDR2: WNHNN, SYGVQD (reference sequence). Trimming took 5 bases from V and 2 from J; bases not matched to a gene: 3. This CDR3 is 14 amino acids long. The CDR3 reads CASSSGGPYNEQFF. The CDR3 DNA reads TGCGCCAGCAGTTCGGGGGGTCCCTACAATGAGCAGTTCTTC.

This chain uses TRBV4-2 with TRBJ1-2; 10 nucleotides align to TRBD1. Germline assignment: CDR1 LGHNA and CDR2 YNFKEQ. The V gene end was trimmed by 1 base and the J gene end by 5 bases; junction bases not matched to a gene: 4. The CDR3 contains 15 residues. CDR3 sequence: CASSQGGDRGYGYTF. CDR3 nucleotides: TGTGCCAGCAGCCAAGGTGGGGACAGGGGATATGGCTACACCTTC.

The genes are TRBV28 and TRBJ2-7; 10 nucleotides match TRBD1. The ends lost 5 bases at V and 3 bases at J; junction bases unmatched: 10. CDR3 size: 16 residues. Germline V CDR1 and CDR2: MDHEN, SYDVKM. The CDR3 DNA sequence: TGTGCCAGCAGTGCCTCTGGGACAGGGGAATTCTACGAGCAGTACTTC. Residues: CASSASGTGEFYEQYF.

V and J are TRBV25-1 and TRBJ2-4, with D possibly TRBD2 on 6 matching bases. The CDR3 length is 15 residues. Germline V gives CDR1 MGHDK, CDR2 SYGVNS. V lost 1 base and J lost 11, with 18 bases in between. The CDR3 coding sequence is TGTGCCAGCAGTGAATCCGGAGGGGCCGAAAGCCTTCAGTACTTC. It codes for CASSESGGAESLQYF.

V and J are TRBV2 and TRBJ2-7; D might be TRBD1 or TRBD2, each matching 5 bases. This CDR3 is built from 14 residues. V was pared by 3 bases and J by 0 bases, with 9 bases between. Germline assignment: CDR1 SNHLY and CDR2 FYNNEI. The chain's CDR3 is CASSDPGSSYEQYF. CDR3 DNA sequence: TGTGCCAGCAGTGACCCAGGGAGCTCCTACGAGCAGTACTTC. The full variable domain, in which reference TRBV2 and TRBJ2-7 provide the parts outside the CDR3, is EPEVTQTPSHQVTQMGQEVILRCVPISNHLYFYWYRQILGQKVEFLVSFYNNEISEKSEIFDDQFSVERPDGSNFTLKIRSTKLEDSAMYFCASSDPGSSYEQYFGPGTRLTVT.

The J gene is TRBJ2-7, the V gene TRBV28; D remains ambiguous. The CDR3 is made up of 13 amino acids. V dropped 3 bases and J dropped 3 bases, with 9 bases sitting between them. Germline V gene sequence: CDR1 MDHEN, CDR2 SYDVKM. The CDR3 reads CASSFIGDYEQYF. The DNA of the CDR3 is TGTGCCAGCAGTTTTATCGGCGACTACGAGCAGTACTTC.

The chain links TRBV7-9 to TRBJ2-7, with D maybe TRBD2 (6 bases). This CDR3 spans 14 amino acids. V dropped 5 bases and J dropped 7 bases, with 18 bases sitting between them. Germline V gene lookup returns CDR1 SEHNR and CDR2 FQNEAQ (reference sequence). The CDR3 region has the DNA TGTGCCAGCAGCCCGGGACTCGCGGCTGGGGAGCAGTACTTC. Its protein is CASSPGLAAGEQYF. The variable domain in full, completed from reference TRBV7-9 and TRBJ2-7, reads DTGVSQNPRHKITKRGQNVTFRCDPISEHNRLYWYRQTLGQGPEFLTYFQNEAQLEKSRLLSDRFSAERPKGSFSTLEIQRTEQGDSAMYLCASSPGLAAGEQYFGPGTRLTVT.

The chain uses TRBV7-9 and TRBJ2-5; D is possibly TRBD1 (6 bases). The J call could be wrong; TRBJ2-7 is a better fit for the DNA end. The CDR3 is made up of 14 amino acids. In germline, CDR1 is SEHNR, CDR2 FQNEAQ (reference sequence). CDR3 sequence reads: CASTSLQGYYEQYF. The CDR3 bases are TGTGCCAGCACCTCCTTACAGGGCTACTACGAGCAGTACTTC.

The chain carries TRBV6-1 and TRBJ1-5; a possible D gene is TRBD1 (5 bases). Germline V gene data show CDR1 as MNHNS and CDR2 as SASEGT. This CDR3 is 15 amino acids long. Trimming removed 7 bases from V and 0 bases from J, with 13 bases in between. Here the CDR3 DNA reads TGTGCCAGCACCCTTGGGGGATATAGCAATCAGCCCCAGCATTTT. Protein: CASTLGGYSNQPQHF.

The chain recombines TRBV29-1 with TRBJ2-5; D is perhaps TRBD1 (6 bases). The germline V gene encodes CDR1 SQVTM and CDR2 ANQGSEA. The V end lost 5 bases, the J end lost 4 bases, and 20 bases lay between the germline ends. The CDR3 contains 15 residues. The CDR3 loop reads CSVKRQEEYLETQYF. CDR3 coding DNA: TGCAGCGTTAAAAGACAGGAGGAGTATCTAGAGACCCAGTACTTC.

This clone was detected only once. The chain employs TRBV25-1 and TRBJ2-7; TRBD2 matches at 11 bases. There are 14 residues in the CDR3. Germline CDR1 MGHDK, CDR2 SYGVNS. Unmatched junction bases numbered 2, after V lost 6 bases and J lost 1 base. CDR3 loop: CASRPSGRSYEQYF. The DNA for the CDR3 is TGTGCCAGCAGACCTAGCGGGAGGTCCTACGAGCAGTACTTC.

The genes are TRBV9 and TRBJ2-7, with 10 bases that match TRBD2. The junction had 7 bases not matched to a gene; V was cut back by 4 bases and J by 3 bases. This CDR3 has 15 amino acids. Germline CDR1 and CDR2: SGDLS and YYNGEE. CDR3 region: CASSHSAGGDYEQYF. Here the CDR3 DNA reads TGTGCCAGCAGCCACTCAGCGGGAGGGGACTACGAGCAGTACTTC.

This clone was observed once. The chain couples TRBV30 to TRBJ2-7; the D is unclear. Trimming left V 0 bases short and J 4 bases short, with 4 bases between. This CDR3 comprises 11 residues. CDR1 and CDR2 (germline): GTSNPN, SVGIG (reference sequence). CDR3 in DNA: TGTGCCTGGAGTGTAGAGTACGAGCAGTACTTC. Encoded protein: CAWSVEYEQYF.

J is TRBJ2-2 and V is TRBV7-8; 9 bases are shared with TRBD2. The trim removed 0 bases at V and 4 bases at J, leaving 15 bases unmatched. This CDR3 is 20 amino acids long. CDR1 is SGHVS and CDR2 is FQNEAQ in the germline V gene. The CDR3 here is CASSLARGRAGTGSTGELFF. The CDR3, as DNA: TGTGCCAGCAGCTTAGCCCGCGGGAGGGCCGGGACGGGGAGCACCGGGGAGCTGTTTTTT. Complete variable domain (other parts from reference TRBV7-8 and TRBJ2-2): GAGVSQSPRYKVAKRGQDVALRCDPISGHVSLFWYQQALGQGPEFLTYFQNEAQLDKSGLPSDRFFAERPEGSVSTLKIQRTQQEDSAVYLCASSLARGRAGTGSTGELFFGEGSRLTVL.

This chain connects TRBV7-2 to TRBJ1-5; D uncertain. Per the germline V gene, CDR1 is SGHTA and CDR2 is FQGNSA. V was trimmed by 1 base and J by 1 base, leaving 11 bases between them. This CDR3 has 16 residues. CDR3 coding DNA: TGTGCCAGCAGCTTAGTGGGGTCGGGAAGCAATCAGCCCCAGCATTTT. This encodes CASSLVGSGSNQPQHF.

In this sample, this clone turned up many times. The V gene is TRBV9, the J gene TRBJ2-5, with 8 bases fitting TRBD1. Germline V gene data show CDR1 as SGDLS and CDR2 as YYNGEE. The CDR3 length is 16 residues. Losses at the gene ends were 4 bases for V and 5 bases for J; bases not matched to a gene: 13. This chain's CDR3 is CASSPAQGDGQETQYF. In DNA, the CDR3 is TGTGCCAGCAGCCCCGCACAGGGGGATGGTCAGGAGACCCAGTACTTC.

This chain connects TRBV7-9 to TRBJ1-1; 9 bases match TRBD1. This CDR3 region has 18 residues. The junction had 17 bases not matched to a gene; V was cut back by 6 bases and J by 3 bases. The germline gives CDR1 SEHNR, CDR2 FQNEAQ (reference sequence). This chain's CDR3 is CASRRPGTGIKLDTEAFF. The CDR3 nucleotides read TGTGCCAGCAGACGTCCCGGGACAGGGATCAAGTTGGACACTGAAGCTTTCTTT.

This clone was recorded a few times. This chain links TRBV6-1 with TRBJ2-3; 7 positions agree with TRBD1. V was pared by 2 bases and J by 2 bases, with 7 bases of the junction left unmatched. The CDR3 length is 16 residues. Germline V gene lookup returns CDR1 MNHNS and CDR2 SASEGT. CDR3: CASSERETGFTDTQYF. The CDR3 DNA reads TGTGCCAGCAGTGAAAGGGAGACAGGGTTCACAGATACGCAGTATTTT.

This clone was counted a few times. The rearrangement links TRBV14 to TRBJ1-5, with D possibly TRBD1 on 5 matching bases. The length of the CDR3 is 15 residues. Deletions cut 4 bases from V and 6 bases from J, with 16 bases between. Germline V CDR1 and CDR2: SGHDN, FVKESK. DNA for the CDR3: TGTGCCAGCAGCCGAGGAGGGGCGGAGGGTCAGCCCCAGCATTTT. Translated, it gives CASSRGGAEGQPQHF.

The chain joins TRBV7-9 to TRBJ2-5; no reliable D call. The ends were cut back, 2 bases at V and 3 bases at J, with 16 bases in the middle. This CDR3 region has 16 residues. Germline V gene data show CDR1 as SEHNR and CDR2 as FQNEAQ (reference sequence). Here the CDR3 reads CASSLSSRVGEETQYF. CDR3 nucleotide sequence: TGTGCCAGCAGCTTAAGTAGCCGGGTCGGTGAAGAGACCCAGTACTTC. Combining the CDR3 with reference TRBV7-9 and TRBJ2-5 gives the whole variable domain DTGVSQNPRHKITKRGQNVTFRCDPISEHNRLYWYRQTLGQGPEFLTYFQNEAQLEKSRLLSDRFSAERPKGSFSTLEIQRTEQGDSAMYLCASSLSSRVGEETQYFGPGTRLLVL.

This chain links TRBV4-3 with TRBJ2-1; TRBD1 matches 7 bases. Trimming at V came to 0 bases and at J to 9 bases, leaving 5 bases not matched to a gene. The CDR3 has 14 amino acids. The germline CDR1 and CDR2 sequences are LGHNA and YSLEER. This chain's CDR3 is CASSQEVGGFEQFF. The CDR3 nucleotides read TGCGCCAGCAGCCAAGAGGTAGGGGGCTTTGAGCAGTTCTTC.

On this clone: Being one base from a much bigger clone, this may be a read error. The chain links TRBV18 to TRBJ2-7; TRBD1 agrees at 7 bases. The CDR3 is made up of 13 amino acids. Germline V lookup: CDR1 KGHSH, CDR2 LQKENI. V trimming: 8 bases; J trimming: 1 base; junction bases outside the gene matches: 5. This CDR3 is CASPGTESYEQYF. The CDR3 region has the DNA TGTGCCAGCCCGGGGACAGAGTCCTACGAGCAGTACTTC.

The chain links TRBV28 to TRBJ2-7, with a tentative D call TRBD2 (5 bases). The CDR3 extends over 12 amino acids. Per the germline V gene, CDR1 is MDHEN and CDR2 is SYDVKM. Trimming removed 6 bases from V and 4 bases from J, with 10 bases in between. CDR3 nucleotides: TGTGCCAGCAGGGGAGTGCAGTACGAGCAGTACTTC. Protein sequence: CASRGVQYEQYF.

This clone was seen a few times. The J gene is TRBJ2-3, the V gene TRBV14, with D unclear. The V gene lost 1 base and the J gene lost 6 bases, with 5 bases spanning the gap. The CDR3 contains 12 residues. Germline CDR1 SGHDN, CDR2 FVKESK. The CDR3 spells CASSQVMDTQYF. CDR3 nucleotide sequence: TGTGCCAGCAGCCAAGTGATGGATACGCAGTATTTT.

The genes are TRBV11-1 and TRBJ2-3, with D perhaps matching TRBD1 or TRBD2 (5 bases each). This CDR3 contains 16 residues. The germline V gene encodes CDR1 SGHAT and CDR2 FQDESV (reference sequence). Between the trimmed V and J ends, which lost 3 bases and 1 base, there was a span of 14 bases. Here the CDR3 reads CASSLGDGARTDTQYF. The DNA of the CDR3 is TGTGCCAGCAGCTTGGGGGACGGGGCCCGCACAGATACGCAGTATTTT. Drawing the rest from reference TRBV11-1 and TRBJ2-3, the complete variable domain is EAEVAQSPRYKITEKSQAVAFWCDPISGHATLYWYRQILGQGPELLVQFQDESVVDDSQLPKDRFSAERLKGVDSTLKIQPAELGDSAMYLCASSLGDGARTDTQYFGPGTRLTVL.

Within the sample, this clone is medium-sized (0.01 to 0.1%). The CDR3 sequence: CASSFLQGYGYTF. The CDR3, as DNA: TGTGCCAGCAGCTTCTTACAGGGCTATGGCTACACCTTC. This chain connects TRBV5-6 to TRBJ1-2, with a tentative D call TRBD1 (6 bases). Germline lookup yields CDR1 SGHDT and CDR2 YYEEEE. This CDR3 has 13 amino acids. V was clipped by 2 bases and J by 4 bases, with 9 bases between them.